Following are 28 T cell receptor beta chains from one sample sequenced in a study of cytomegalovirus exposure and HLA in healthy donors. In the PCR, 60 Vbeta and 13 Jbeta primers were used. Sequencing used immunoSEQ multiplex PCR; TCRdb keeps in-frame clones, though not all of them. Of under 200,000 clones listed, around four fifths are singletons. The sequencing input was PBMCs. The source is a woman between 25 and 40 years old in good health and CMV-seronegative.

The CDR3 protein is CASRPPDFVRGYTF. Written as DNA, the CDR3 is TGTGCCAGCAGGCCGCCGGACTTCGTTCGTGGCTACACCTTC. This sequence joins TRBV28 and TRBJ1-2; D remains ambiguous. There are 14 residues in the CDR3. CDR1 and CDR2 from the germline V gene are MDHEN and SYDVKM. Trimming removed 6 bases at V and 7 bases at J, with 18 bases between.

The genes are TRBV5-1 and TRBJ1-1; perhaps TRBD1 as D (5 bases). Trimming took 2 bases from V and 5 from J, leaving 16 bases between them. Germline loops: CDR1 SGHRS, CDR2 YFSETQ. CDR3 size: 15 residues. Here the CDR3 reads CASSLEQGRKTEAFF. CDR3 in DNA: TGCGCCAGCAGCTTAGAGCAGGGCCGGAAAACTGAAGCTTTCTTT.

The rearrangement links TRBV9 to TRBJ2-2; tentative D call: TRBD2 (5 bases). Germline V gene sequence: CDR1 SGDLS, CDR2 YYNGEE. The CDR3 totals 13 residues. Trimming took 0 bases from V and 9 from J, leaving 9 bases between them. The CDR3 reads CASSVGGFRELFF. CDR3 in DNA: TGTGCCAGCAGCGTAGGAGGGTTTAGGGAGCTGTTTTTT.

The genes are TRBV10-3 and TRBJ1-1; maybe TRBD1 (5 bases). The length of the CDR3 is 14 residues. V was clipped by 4 bases and J by 4 bases, with 13 bases between them. CDR1 and CDR2 from the germline V gene are ENHRY and SYGVKD. CDR3 nucleotides: TGTGCCATCAGTGGGCGGGGGAAAGGCACTGAAGCTTTCTTT. Encoded protein: CAISGRGKGTEAFF.

The chain is built from TRBV27 and TRBJ2-3; TRBD2 aligns across 7 bases. Germline V gives CDR1 MNHEY, CDR2 SMNVEV (reference sequence). V gave up 4 bases and J gave up 3 bases; unmatched junction bases: 1. The CDR3 is made up of 13 amino acids. The CDR3 loop is CASSWGGTDTQYF. For the CDR3, the DNA is TGTGCCAGCAGTTGGGGGGGGACAGATACGCAGTATTTT.

The chain joins TRBV5-6 to TRBJ2-5; 8 nucleotides line up with TRBD1. This CDR3 is 13 amino acids long. Germline V gene lookup returns CDR1 SGHDT and CDR2 YYEEEE. V shed 0 bases, J shed 5 bases, and the junction held 0 bases outside the gene matches. Here the CDR3 reads CASSLDRGETQYF. The CDR3 coding sequence is TGTGCCAGCAGCTTGGACAGGGGGGAGACCCAGTACTTC. Full variable domain (remainder filled in from reference TRBV5-6 and TRBJ2-5): DAGVTQSPTHLIKTRGQQVTLRCSPKSGHDTVSWYQQALGQGPQFIFQYYEEEERQRGNFPDRFSGHQFPNYSSELNVNALLLGDSALYLCASSLDRGETQYFGPGTRLLVL.

The V gene is TRBV7-9, the J gene TRBJ1-4, with D possibly being TRBD1 (6 bases). With 3 bases removed from V and 4 bases from J, the gap between germline ends came to 9 bases. The germline CDR1 and CDR2 sequences are SEHNR and FQNEAQ (reference sequence). The CDR3 consists of 14 residues. CDR3 in amino acids: CASSFRQDNEKLFF. The CDR3 DNA reads as TGTGCCAGCAGCTTCCGACAGGATAATGAAAAACTGTTTTTT.

This chain links TRBV7-3 with TRBJ1-1, with D possibly TRBD1 on 6 matching bases. CDR1 and CDR2 (germline): SGHTA, FQGTGA. Trimming removed 5 bases from V and 4 bases from J, with 11 bases in between. This CDR3 comprises 13 residues. Written as DNA, the CDR3 is TGTGCCAGCAGCGAAACAGGGTTCACTGAAGCTTTCTTT. Its translation: CASSETGFTEAFF.

This rearrangement joins TRBV18 to TRBJ1-1; D is perhaps TRBD1 (5 bases). This CDR3 comprises 15 residues. V was trimmed by 2 bases and J by 1 base, leaving 11 bases between them. From germline, CDR1 is KGHSH and CDR2 LQKENI. CDR3 coding DNA: TGTGCCAGCTCACCAATTACTACAGGGAACACTGAAGCTTTCTTT. Its translation: CASSPITTGNTEAFF.

The chain is built from TRBV2 and TRBJ1-6; D is unresolved. The CDR3 consists of 13 residues. V lost 1 base and J 7 bases, leaving 5 bases between the germline ends. CDR1 SNHLY and CDR2 FYNNEI come from the germline V gene. As DNA, the CDR3 is TGTGCCAGCAGTGAAGTGAGAAATTCACCCCTCCACTTT. This gives the protein CASSEVRNSPLHF.

The chain joins TRBV18 to TRBJ1-4; 7 positions agree with TRBD1. The ends lost 1 base at V and 8 bases at J; junction bases unmatched: 10. In germline, CDR1 is KGHSH, CDR2 LQKENI. The CDR3 spans 16 residues. The CDR3 is CASSPLKGTVSEKLFF. The CDR3 region has the DNA TGTGCCAGCTCACCACTAAAAGGGACAGTATCGGAAAAACTGTTTTTT.

The rearrangement uses TRBV5-4 and TRBJ2-7, with TRBD1 matching over 7 bases. V shed 4 bases and J 0 bases; nucleotides not matched to a gene: 10. The CDR3 is 16 residues long. The V gene's germline CDR1 is SGHNT and CDR2 YYREEE (reference sequence). CDR3 protein: CASSTKQGPVSYEQYF. DNA of the CDR3: TGTGCCAGCAGCACCAAACAGGGGCCCGTCTCCTACGAGCAGTACTTC.

The rearrangement joins TRBV14 to TRBJ1-1; 8 bases agree with TRBD1. The V gene's germline CDR1 is SGHDN and CDR2 FVKESK. The length of the CDR3 is 14 residues. Trimming took 5 bases from V and 4 from J; bases not matched to a gene: 6. CDR3 in DNA: TGTGCCAGCAGCGGACAGGGTGAGGGCACTGAAGCTTTCTTT. It encodes CASSGQGEGTEAFF.

For the CDR3, the DNA is TGTGCCACCAGCAGAGCCGACGCAGGGGGCACCAACTATGGCTACACCTTC. This gives the protein CATSRADAGGTNYGYTF. V and J are TRBV15 and TRBJ1-2, with 8 bases lining up with TRBD1. With 1 base clipped from V and 2 bases from J, the junction kept 9 bases outside the gene matches. The CDR3 is made up of 17 amino acids. Germline CDR1 and CDR2: LNHNV and YYDKDF (reference sequence).

This chain links TRBV19 with TRBJ1-1; maybe TRBD1 (5 bases). Germline-derived CDR1 and CDR2 are LNHDA and SQIVND (reference sequence). The CDR3 sequence is 13 residues long. V was trimmed by 5 bases and J by 4 bases, leaving 11 bases between them. The CDR3 bases are TGTGCCAGTAGTCTCTCGGGGGGCACTGAAGCTTTCTTT. Translated, it gives CASSLSGGTEAFF.

The chain has TRBV4-2 and TRBJ1-6; tentative D call: TRBD1 (6 bases). Germline CDR1 is LGHNA and CDR2 is YNFKEQ. This CDR3 has 16 residues. V was clipped by 1 base and J by 8 bases, with 15 bases between them. For the CDR3, the DNA is TGTGCCAGCAGCCAAGTAGCCGGGACAACCCATTCACCCCTCCACTTT. As protein: CASSQVAGTTHSPLHF.

The chain is built from TRBV6-6 and TRBJ2-1, with a possible D match to TRBD2 (5 bases). Deletions cut 2 bases from V and 0 bases from J, with 8 bases between. The CDR3 has 15 amino acids. Germline V gene lookup returns CDR1 MNHNY and CDR2 SVGAGI (reference sequence). The CDR3 spells CASSYRDSSYNEQFF. In DNA form, the CDR3 reads TGTGCCAGCAGTTACCGGGATAGCTCCTACAATGAGCAGTTCTTC.

The chain joins TRBV7-9 to TRBJ1-5, with TRBD1 as a possible D gene (5 bases). The CDR3 extends over 17 amino acids. Trimming removed 1 base at V and 0 bases at J, with 13 bases between. Germline lookup yields CDR1 SEHNR and CDR2 FQNEAQ (reference sequence). For the CDR3, the DNA is TGTGCCAGCAGCTTAGGAATAGGGGAGGATAGCAATCAGCCCCAGCATTTT. Translation: CASSLGIGEDSNQPQHF.

The J gene is TRBJ2-5, the V gene TRBV9; D might be TRBD1 (5 bases). The CDR3 is 15 amino acids. V shed 2 bases and J shed 4 bases, with 15 bases lying between them. CDR1 is SGDLS, CDR2 YYNGEE, per germline. The CDR3 DNA reads as TGTGCCAGCAGCGTTGACAGTGGGGATGGAGAGACCCAGTACTTC. As protein: CASSVDSGDGETQYF.

V usage is TRBV11-3 and J usage is TRBJ2-2; 9 nucleotides match TRBD2. J was trimmed by 7 bases and V by 4 bases; bases with no gene match: 4. The CDR3 sequence is 14 residues long. Germline assignment: CDR1 SGHNT and CDR2 YENEEA. This CDR3 reads CASSSSGDRGELFF. The DNA for the CDR3 is TGTGCCAGCAGCTCTAGCGGGGACCGCGGGGAGCTGTTTTTT.

The genes are TRBV14 and TRBJ2-5; 10 bases fit TRBD1. The J segment lost 4 bases and the V segment lost 1 base, leaving 9 bases of the junction unmatched. This CDR3 is built from 17 residues. Germline V CDR1 and CDR2: SGHDN, FVKESK. The CDR3 reads CASSQGKRDRGLETQYF. The DNA of the CDR3 is TGTGCCAGCAGCCAAGGGAAGCGGGACAGGGGCTTAGAGACCCAGTACTTC.

The CDR3 nucleotides read TGTGCCAGCAGCTTGGCCGTCGGGTTCCCCTACGAGCAGTACTTC. Its translation: CASSLAVGFPYEQYF. This chain connects TRBV5-6 to TRBJ2-5; D not certain. The J call may be mistaken, given a closer DNA end match to TRBJ2-7. The CDR3 runs to 15 residues. Germline V gene lookup returns CDR1 SGHDT and CDR2 YYEEEE.

With respect to this clone: A read error may account for a junction end that differs from germline. In DNA form, the CDR3 reads TGTGCCGGTAGTACTGGACAGGGGGCCTTTGAAGCTTTCTTT. It codes for CAGSTGQGAFEAFF. The genes are TRBV19 and TRBJ1-1, with 11 bases lining up with TRBD1. Germline assignment: CDR1 LNHDA and CDR2 SQIVND (reference sequence). The CDR3 runs to 14 residues.

The chain links TRBV12-5 to TRBJ2-4, with 8 bases fitting TRBD1. The J segment lost 7 bases and the V segment lost 4 bases, leaving 6 bases of the junction unmatched. This CDR3 is 14 amino acids long. Germline CDR1 and CDR2: LGHNT and FRNRAP. The CDR3 here is CASGSSGGLNIQYF. In DNA, the CDR3 is TGTGCTAGTGGTTCCTCAGGGGGCCTGAACATTCAGTACTTC.

This clone was observed a few times. The chain joins TRBV7-9 to TRBJ1-6; the D is unclear. Trimming left V 5 bases short and J 14 bases short, with 7 bases between. The germline gives CDR1 SEHNR, CDR2 FQNEAQ (reference sequence). The CDR3 totals 10 residues. The DNA of the CDR3 is TGTGCCAGCAGCCGGGAAACCCTCCACTTT. It yields the protein CASSRETLHF.

This clone was picked up a small number of times. V is TRBV6-1 and J is TRBJ2-5; D possibly corresponds to TRBD1 (6 bases). The CDR3 extends over 13 amino acids. In germline, CDR1 is MNHNS, CDR2 SASEGT. The ends were cut back, 3 bases at V and 3 bases at J, with 8 bases in the middle. The CDR3 loop is CASSEGAEETQYF. The CDR3 DNA is TGTGCCAGCAGTGAGGGGGCAGAAGAGACCCAGTACTTC.

The V and J genes are TRBV7-3 and TRBJ2-1, with 15 bases identical to TRBD2. Germline values: CDR1 SGHTA, CDR2 FQGTGA. The CDR3 has 18 residues. V was pared by 4 bases and J by 4 bases, with 8 bases of the junction left unmatched. DNA of the CDR3: TGTGCCAGCAGCTCGGGACTAGCGGGGGGCACCGGATACAATGAGCAGTTCTTC. This codes for CASSSGLAGGTGYNEQFF.

This chain joins TRBV30 and TRBJ1-2; D is uncertain. This CDR3 has 12 amino acids. Trimming pared 8 bases from V and 6 bases from J, leaving 16 bases between. Germline V gene sequence: CDR1 GTSNPN, CDR2 SVGIG (reference sequence). The CDR3: CAAQADLDGYTF. Here the CDR3 DNA reads TGTGCCGCCCAAGCGGACCTGGATGGCTACACCTTC.